The 5 T cell receptor beta chains in this list originate from one sample, sequenced in a study of blood T cells in healthy people across ages. A second about 7 to 11 cycle PCR used barcoded and J-beta primers. One entry per CDR3 protein, called by TCRdb with MiXCR from the 5' RACE reads. The sample includes some 1.8 million distinct CDR3 sequences, approximately 40% of them seen just once. The material sequenced was blood. These TCRs come from a human donor in good health.

A word on this clonotype: This may be a read error: a much more frequent sequence differs by one nucleotide. V and J are TRBV5-6 and TRBJ1-1; D is uncertain. The CDR3 is 14 residues long. CDR1 SGHDT and CDR2 YYEEEE come from the germline V gene. The germline V and J ends were trimmed by 2 bases and 1 base, with 9 bases remaining between them. Here the CDR3 DNA reads TGTGCCAGCAGCTTAGCCAGGCCGAACACTGAAGCTTTCTTT. Residues: CASSLARPNTEAFF. Full variable domain (rest looked up from reference TRBV5-6 and TRBJ1-1): DAGVTQSPTHLIKTRGQQVTLRCSPKSGHDTVSWYQQALGQGPQFIFQYYEEEERQRGNFPDRFSGHQFPNYSSELNVNALLLGDSALYLCASSLARPNTEAFFGQGTRLTVV.

This chain links TRBV7-2 with TRBJ2-7, with D unresolved. CDR3 length: 15 amino acids. Trimming removed 2 bases from V and 0 bases from J, with 11 bases in between. From germline, CDR1 is SGHTA and CDR2 FQGNSA. The CDR3 DNA reads TGTGCCAGCAGCTTAACGAATTATGGCTCCTACGAGCAGTACTTC. Translating it yields CASSLTNYGSYEQYF.

The chain recombines TRBV20-1 with TRBJ2-1, with 9 nucleotides matching TRBD1. The CDR3 extends over 13 amino acids. Germline loops: CDR1 DFQATT, CDR2 SNEGSKA (reference sequence). The ends lost 5 bases at V and 5 bases at J; junction bases unmatched: 4. The DNA for the CDR3 is TGCAGTGCTGGGACAGGGTCGCACAATGAGCAGTTCTTC. Its protein product is CSAGTGSHNEQFF.

A few counts support this clonotype. CDR3 DNA: TGTGCCAGCAGTTGGGGGACAGCGGGCGGCTACACCTTC. Encoded protein: CASSWGTAGGYTF. The chain is built from TRBV6-5 and TRBJ1-2, with TRBD1 matching over 7 bases. The CDR3 totals 13 residues. Trimming cost V 4 bases and J 8 bases; bases outside gene matches: 7. In germline, CDR1 is MNHEY, CDR2 SVGAGI.

This clonotype appeared a few times. The V gene is TRBV12-3 or TRBV12-4, the J gene TRBJ1-2; 9 bases map to TRBD1. With 0 bases clipped from V and 1 base from J, the junction kept 3 bases outside the gene matches. CDR3 length: 16 residues. CDR3 DNA: TGTGCCAGCAGTTTAGCCCCGGGACAGGGTAACTATGGCTACACCTTC. It encodes CASSLAPGQGNYGYTF.